The present entry profiles one TCR beta chain with its context. Antigen: not known. These data belong to a study of T-cell memory formation after mild COVID-19. Study-level information: TCR clusters were mostly confined to one donor each.

Findings and limits, study-wide: There was no confirmation that second-wave clones peaking on day 37 were SARS-CoV-2 specific. CD4+ contracting clones lay mainly in CM and EM, CD8+ ones in EMRA.

5'RACE with constant-segment primers yielded barcoded, UMI-tagged TCR alpha and TCR beta cDNA libraries. TCRdb independently ran MiXCR on the 5' RACE reads; one entry per CDR3 protein. This table holds under 650,000 distinct CDR3 sequences, over 15% found once. Germline loops: CDR1 SGHRS, CDR2 YFSETQ. The CDR3 runs 17 residues. V gave up 0 bases and J gave up 1 base; unmatched junction bases: 4. The chain carries TRBV5-1 and TRBJ2-2, with 9 bases that match TRBD2. The specimen sequenced was PBMCs or a T cell subset sorted from them (not recorded which). The clonotype was recovered from an adult woman who had mild COVID-19 (a few samples of this study predate the infection). Cell type and time point are not known. The CDR3 protein is CASSLVTSGLNTGELFF. CDR3 DNA: TGCGCCAGCAGCTTGGTGACTAGCGGTTTGAACACCGGGGAGCTGTTTTTT.